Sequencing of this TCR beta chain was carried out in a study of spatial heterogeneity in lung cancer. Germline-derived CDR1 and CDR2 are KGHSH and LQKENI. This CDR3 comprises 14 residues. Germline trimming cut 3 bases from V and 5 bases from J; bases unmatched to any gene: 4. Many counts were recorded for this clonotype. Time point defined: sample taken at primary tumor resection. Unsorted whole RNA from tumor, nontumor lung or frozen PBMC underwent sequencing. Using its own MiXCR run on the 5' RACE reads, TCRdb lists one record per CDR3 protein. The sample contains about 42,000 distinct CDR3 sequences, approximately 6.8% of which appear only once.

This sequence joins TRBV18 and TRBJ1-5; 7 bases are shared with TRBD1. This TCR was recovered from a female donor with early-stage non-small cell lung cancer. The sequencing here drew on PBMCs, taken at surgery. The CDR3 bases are TGTGCCAGCTCACCGACAGGGTTGCATCAGCCCCAGCATTTT. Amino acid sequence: CASSPTGLHQPQHF. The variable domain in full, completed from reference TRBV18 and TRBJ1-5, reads NAGVMQNPRHLVRRRGQEARLRCSPMKGHSHVYWYRQLPEEGLKFMVYLQKENIIDESGMPKERFSAEFPKEGPSILRIQQVVRGDSAAYFCASSPTGLHQPQHFGDGTRLSIL.